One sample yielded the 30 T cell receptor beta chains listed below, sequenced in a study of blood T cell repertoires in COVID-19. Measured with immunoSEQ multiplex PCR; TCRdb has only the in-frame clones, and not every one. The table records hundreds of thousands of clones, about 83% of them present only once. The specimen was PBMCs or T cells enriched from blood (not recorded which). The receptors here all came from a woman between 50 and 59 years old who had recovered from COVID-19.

CDR3 nucleotide sequence: TGTGCCAGCAGCTTAGCACCCGGACAGGGAGGCTACGAGCAGTACTTC. It specifies CASSLAPGQGGYEQYF. The chain has TRBV7-9 and TRBJ2-7; TRBD1 aligns across 8 bases. Losses at the gene ends were 0 bases for V and 3 bases for J; bases not matched to a gene: 7. The CDR3 is made up of 16 amino acids. The germline gives CDR1 SEHNR, CDR2 FQNEAQ (reference sequence).

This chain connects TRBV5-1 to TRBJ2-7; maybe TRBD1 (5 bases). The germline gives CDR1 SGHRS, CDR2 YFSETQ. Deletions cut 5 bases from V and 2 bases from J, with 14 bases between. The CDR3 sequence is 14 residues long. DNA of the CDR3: TGCGCCAGCAGATTTAGGACACTCGCCTACGAGCAGTACTTC. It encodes CASRFRTLAYEQYF.

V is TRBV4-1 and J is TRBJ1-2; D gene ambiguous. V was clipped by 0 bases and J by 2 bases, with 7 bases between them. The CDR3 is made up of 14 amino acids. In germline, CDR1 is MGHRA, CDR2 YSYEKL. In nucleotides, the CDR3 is TGCGCCAGCAGCCAAGAACACAGAAACTATGGCTACACCTTC. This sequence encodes CASSQEHRNYGYTF.

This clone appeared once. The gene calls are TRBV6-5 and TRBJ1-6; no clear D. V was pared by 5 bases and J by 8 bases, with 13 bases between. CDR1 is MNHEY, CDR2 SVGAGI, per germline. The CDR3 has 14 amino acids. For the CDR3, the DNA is TGTGCCAGCAGTCCCTACATAGGAGATTCACCCCTCCACTTT. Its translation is CASSPYIGDSPLHF.

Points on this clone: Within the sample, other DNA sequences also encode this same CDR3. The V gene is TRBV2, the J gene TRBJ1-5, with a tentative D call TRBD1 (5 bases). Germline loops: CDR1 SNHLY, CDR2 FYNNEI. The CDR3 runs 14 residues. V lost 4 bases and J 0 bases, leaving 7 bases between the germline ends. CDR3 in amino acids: CASSAGHSNQPQHF. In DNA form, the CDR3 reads TGTGCCAGCAGTGCAGGGCATAGCAATCAGCCCCAGCATTTT. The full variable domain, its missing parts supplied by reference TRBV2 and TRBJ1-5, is EPEVTQTPSHQVTQMGQEVILRCVPISNHLYFYWYRQILGQKVEFLVSFYNNEISEKSEIFDDQFSVERPDGSNFTLKIRSTKLEDSAMYFCASSAGHSNQPQHFGDGTRLSIL.

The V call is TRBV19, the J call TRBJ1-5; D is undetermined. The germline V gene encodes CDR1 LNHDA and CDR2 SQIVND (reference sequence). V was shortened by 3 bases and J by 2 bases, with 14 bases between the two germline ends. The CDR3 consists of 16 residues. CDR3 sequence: CASSIRQRAGNQPQHF. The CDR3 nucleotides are TGTGCCAGTAGTATCCGCCAGCGGGCAGGCAATCAGCCCCAGCATTTT.

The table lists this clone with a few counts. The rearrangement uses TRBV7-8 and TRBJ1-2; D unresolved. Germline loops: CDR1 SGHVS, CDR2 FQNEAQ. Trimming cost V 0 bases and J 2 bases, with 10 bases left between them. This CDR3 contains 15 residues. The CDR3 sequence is CASSLAGSLNYGYTF. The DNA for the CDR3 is TGTGCCAGCAGCTTAGCGGGCAGTTTGAACTATGGCTACACCTTC.

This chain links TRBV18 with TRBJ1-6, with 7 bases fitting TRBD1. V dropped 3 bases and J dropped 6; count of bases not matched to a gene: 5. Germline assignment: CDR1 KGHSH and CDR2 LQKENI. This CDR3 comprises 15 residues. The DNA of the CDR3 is TGTGCCAGCTCACCCCCAGGGGGTTTTAATTCACCCCTCCACTTT. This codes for CASSPPGGFNSPLHF. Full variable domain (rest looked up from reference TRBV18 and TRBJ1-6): NAGVMQNPRHLVRRRGQEARLRCSPMKGHSHVYWYRQLPEEGLKFMVYLQKENIIDESGMPKERFSAEFPKEGPSILRIQQVVRGDSAAYFCASSPPGGFNSPLHFGNGTRLTVT.

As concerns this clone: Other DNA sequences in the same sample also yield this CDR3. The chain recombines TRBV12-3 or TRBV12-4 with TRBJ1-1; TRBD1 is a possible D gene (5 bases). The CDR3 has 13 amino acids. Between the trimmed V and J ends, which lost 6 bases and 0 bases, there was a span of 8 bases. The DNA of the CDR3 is TGTGCCAGCAGCCGACAGCTGAACACTGAAGCTTTCTTT. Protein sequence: CASSRQLNTEAFF.

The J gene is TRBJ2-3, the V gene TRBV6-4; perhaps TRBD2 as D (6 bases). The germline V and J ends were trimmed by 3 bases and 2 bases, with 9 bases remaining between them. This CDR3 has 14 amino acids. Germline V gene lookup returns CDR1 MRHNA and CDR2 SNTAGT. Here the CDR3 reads CASSEGGSTDTQYF. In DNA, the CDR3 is TGTGCCAGCAGTGAGGGGGGTTCCACAGATACGCAGTATTTT.

Here the CDR3 DNA reads TGCGCCAGCAGCCTAATGACTAGCGGGGGGGCAGATACGCAGTATTTT. Its translation: CASSLMTSGGADTQYF. V and J are TRBV5-1 and TRBJ2-3, with TRBD2 identical over 14 bases. Germline values: CDR1 SGHRS, CDR2 YFSETQ. This CDR3 has 16 amino acids. The J segment lost 4 bases and the V segment lost 4 bases, leaving 5 bases of the junction unmatched.

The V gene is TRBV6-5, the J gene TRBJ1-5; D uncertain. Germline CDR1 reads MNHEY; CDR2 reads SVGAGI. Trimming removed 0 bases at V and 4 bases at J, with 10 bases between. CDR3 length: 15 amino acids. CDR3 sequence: CASSYSKRLNQPQHF. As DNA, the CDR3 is TGTGCCAGCAGTTACTCGAAGAGATTAAATCAGCCCCAGCATTTT.

The CDR3: CATGAGGPNTEAFF. The CDR3 bases are TGTGCCACAGGAGCCGGGGGGCCGAACACTGAAGCTTTCTTT. The V gene is TRBV2, the J gene TRBJ1-1; D might be TRBD1 (6 bases). Trimming stripped 10 bases from V and 1 base from J, with 16 bases between. Per the germline V gene, CDR1 is SNHLY and CDR2 is FYNNEI. The CDR3 has 14 residues.

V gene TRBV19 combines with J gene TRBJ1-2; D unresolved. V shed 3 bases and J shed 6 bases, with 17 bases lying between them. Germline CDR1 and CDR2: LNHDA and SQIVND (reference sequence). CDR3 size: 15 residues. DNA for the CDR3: TGTGCCAGTAGTATTGGCTTCGGGTTGGAGGATGGCTACACCTTC. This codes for CASSIGFGLEDGYTF.

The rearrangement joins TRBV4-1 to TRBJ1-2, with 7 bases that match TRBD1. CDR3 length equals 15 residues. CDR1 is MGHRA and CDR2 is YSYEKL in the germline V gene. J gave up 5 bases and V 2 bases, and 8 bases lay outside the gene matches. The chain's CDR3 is CASSQTGTEEYGYTF. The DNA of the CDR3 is TGCGCCAGCAGCCAAACCGGGACAGAAGAATATGGCTACACCTTC.

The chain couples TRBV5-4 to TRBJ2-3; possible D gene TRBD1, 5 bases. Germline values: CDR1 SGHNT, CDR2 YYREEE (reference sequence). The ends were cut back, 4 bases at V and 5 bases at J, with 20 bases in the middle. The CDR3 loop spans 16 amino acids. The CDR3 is CASSPQAQGKEDTQYF. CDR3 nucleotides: TGTGCCAGCAGCCCCCAAGCGCAGGGAAAAGAAGATACGCAGTATTTT. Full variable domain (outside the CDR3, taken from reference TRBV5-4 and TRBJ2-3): ETGVTQSPTHLIKTRGQQVTLRCSSQSGHNTVSWYQQALGQGPQFIFQYYREEENGRGNFPPRFSGLQFPNYSSELNVNALELDDSALYLCASSPQAQGKEDTQYFGPGTRLTVL.

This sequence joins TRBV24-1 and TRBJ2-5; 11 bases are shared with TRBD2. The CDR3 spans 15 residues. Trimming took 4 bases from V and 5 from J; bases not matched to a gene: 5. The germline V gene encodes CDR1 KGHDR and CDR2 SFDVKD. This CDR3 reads CATSEVAGGQETQYF. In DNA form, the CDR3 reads TGTGCCACCAGTGAGGTAGCGGGGGGGCAGGAGACCCAGTACTTC.

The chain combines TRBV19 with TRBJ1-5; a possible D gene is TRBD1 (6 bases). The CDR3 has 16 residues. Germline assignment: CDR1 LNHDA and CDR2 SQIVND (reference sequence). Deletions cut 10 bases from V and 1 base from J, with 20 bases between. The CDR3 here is CATSPQGTRSNQPQHF. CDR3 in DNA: TGTGCCACCTCCCCCCAGGGGACGCGAAGCAATCAGCCCCAGCATTTT.

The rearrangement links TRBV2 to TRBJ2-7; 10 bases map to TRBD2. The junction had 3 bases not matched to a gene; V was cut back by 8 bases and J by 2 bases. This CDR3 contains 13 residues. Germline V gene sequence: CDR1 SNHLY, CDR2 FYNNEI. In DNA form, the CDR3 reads TGTGCCAGCGAACTAGCGGGGACCTACGAGCAGTACTTC. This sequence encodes CASELAGTYEQYF.

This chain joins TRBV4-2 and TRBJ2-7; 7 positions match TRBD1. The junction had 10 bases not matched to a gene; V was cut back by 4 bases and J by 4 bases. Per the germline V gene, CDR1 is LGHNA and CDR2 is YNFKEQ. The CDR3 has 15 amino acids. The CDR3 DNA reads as TGTGCCAGCAGCCGAGAACAGGGGACGTTATACGAGCAGTACTTC. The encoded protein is CASSREQGTLYEQYF.

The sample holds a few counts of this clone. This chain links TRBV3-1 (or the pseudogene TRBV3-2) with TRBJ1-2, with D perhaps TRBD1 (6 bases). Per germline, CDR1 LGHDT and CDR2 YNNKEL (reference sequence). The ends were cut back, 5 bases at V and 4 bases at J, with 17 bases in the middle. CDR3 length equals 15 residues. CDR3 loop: CASSLHRDTSYGYTF. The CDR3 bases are TGTGCCAGCAGCTTACACCGGGACACAAGCTATGGCTACACCTTC.

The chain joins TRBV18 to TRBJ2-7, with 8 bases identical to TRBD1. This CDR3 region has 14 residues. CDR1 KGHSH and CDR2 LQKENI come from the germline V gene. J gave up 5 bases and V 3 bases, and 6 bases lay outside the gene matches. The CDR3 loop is CASSPSTGVDEQYF. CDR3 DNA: TGTGCCAGCTCACCCTCGACAGGGGTGGACGAGCAGTACTTC. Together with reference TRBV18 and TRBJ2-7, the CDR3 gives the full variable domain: NAGVMQNPRHLVRRRGQEARLRCSPMKGHSHVYWYRQLPEEGLKFMVYLQKENIIDESGMPKERFSAEFPKEGPSILRIQQVVRGDSAAYFCASSPSTGVDEQYFGPGTRLTVT.

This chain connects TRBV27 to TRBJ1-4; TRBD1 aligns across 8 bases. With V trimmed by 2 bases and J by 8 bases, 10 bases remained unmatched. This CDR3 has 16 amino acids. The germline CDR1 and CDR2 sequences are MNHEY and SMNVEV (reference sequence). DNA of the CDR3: TGTGCCAGCAGTTTAGAATTCGGACAGGGAGGAGAAAAACTGTTTTTT. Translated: CASSLEFGQGGEKLFF. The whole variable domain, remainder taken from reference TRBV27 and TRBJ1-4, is EAQVTQNPRYLITVTGKKLTVTCSQNMNHEYMSWYRQDPGLGLRQIYYSMNVEVTDKGDVPEGYKVSRKEKRNFPLILESPSPNQTSLYFCASSLEFGQGGEKLFFGSGTQLSVL.

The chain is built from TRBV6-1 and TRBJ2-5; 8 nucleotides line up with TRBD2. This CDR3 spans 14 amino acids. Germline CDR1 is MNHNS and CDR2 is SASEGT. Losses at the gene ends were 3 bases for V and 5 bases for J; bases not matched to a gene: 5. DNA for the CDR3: TGTGCCAGCAGTGAGAGCAGGACTAGCGAGACCCAGTACTTC. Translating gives CASSESRTSETQYF.

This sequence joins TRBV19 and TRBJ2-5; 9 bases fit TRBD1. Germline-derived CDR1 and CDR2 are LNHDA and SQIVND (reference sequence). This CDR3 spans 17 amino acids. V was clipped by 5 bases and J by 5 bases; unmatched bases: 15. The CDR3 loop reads CASSLGQGSRFRETQYF. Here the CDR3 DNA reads TGTGCCAGTAGTCTTGGACAGGGGTCGCGCTTTAGGGAGACCCAGTACTTC. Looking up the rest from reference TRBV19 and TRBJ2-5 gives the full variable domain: DGGITQSPKYLFRKEGQNVTLSCEQNLNHDAMYWYRQDPGQGLRLIYYSQIVNDFQKGDIAEGYSVSREKKESFPLTVTSAQKNPTAFYLCASSLGQGSRFRETQYFGPGTRLLVL.

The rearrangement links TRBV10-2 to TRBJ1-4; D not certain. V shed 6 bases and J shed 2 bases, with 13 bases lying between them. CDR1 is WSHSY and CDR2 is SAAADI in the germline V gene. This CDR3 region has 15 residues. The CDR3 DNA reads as TGCGCCAGCAGGCGACGTGGGGAGACTAATGAAAAACTGTTTTTT. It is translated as CASRRRGETNEKLFF.

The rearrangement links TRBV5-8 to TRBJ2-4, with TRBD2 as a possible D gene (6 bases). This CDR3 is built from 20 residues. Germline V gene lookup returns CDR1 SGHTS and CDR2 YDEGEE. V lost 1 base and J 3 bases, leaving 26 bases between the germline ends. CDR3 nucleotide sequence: TGTGCCAGCAGCTTGTGGCAATCTCCCGGAGGGGATCAGGGCAAAAACATTCAGTACTTC. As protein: CASSLWQSPGGDQGKNIQYF. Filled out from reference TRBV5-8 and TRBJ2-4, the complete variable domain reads EAGVTQSPTHLIKTRGQQATLRCSPISGHTSVYWYQQALGLGLQFLLWYDEGEERNRGNFPPRFSGRQFPNYSSELNVNALELEDSALYLCASSLWQSPGGDQGKNIQYFGAGTRLSVL.

This CDR3 is CASSPLGGSGGGNEQFF. DNA for the CDR3: TGTGCCAGCTCACCCCTCGGAGGTAGCGGGGGGGGCAATGAGCAGTTCTTC. The V call is TRBV18, the J call TRBJ2-1; 11 nucleotides match TRBD2. The CDR3 runs 17 residues. The germline V gene encodes CDR1 KGHSH and CDR2 LQKENI. V shed 3 bases, J shed 6 bases, and the junction held 10 bases outside the gene matches.

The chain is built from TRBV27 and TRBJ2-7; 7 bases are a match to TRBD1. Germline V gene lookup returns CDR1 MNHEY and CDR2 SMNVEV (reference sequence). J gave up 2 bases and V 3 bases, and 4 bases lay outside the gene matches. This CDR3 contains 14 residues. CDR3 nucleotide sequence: TGTGCCAGCAGTTTTGCCAGGGGGACCTACGAGCAGTACTTC. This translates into CASSFARGTYEQYF.

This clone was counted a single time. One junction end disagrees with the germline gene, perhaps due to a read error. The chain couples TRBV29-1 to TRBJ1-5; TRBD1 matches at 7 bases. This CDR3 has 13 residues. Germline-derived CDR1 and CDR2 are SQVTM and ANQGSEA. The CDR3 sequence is CSVGQGVNLPQHF. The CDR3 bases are TGCAGCGTGGGCCAGGGGGTTAATCTGCCCCAGCATTTT.